This TCR beta chain was identified during a study of regulatory T cells in long-lasting Graves disease (dated by TCRdb to about 2021). Regarding the complete study: Persistent Graves' disease was defined as persistently positive TSH receptor autoantibodies together with antithyroid drug treatment for over 5 years. A total of about 35 samples underwent TCR sequencing, from roughly 13 patients with persistent Graves' disease and roughly 20 patients with newly diagnosed Graves' disease. In the clinical cohort, patients with persistent Graves' disease had used antithyroid drugs for an average of roughly 10 years. The study was registered as a clinical trial and conducted in China. Patients with persistent Graves' disease were compared with patients with newly diagnosed Graves' disease using TCR sequencing and RNA sequencing of peripheral blood.

Trimming removed 10 bases from V and 3 bases from J; the gene matches leave 7 bases unexplained. CDR1 MNHEY and CDR2 SVGAGI are derived from the germline V gene. The CDR3 spans 14 residues, from the cysteine through the phenylalanine. Of the read, only the CDR3 DNA is kept; its 42 bases are in frame from base 1. Regarding this clonotype: The specificity of this receptor is unknown. The input lacks base qualities; no much larger clone sits a single base away.

Libraries were made using multiplex PCR. The instrument given in TCRdb is Illumina HiSeq 4000. To build TCR beta libraries, CDR3 regions were amplified by Arm-PCR using iRepertoire HTBI primers. PCR products were gel purified before sequencing. On the authors' methods: A total of 62 TRBV and some 15 TRBJ segments were identified across samples and were used for gene usage analysis of CDR3 amino acid clonotypes. Filtered high-quality paired reads were merged into contigs using COPE and FqMerger. BLAST was used to align contigs to IMGT TRBV, TRBD and TRBJ reference genes, with CDR3 defined following IMGT. Any clonotype with a frequency above 0.1% was counted as a highly expanded clone. Shannon entropy served as the measure of repertoire diversity, while the Gini coefficient captured V-J evenness. A clonotype found in more than one individual was treated as public. TCRdb's own reprocessing of the public reads used fastp at Q25 and MiXCR and kept productive beta chains. Every entry covers one CDR3 protein and lists the most common genes and DNA from its rows. Here the V and J calls rest on TCRdb's processing, not on the authors' analysis. For this sample the table gives under 500,000 distinct CDR3 sequences, of which less than 25% were detected only once. The top ten clonotypes cover 6.5% to 8% of the sample.

The full study reports these points: Only the TCR beta chain was sequenced and analyzed. A larger number of public clonotypes was shared among persistent patients (fewer than 3,000) than among newly diagnosed patients (around 890). Preferential use of TRBV28, TRBJ1-2 and TRBJ2-5 was observed in persistent disease, whereas TRBV20-1 and TRBJ2-1 were favored in newly diagnosed disease. Lower TCR Shannon entropy and fewer highly expanded clones were observed in persistent Graves' disease patients than in newly diagnosed patients, which suggested clonal expansion. The authors noted that the small sample size was a limitation that may lower accuracy. Only peripheral blood was studied, because thyroid tissue, the primary lesion, was inaccessible.

Per the publication, the time point label means: persistent/refractory GD, antithyroid drugs over 5 years with positive TRAb. For both TCR sequencing and RNA sequencing, RNA was extracted from PBMCs using TRIzol. The diagnosis of Graves' disease was made according to American Thyroid Association guidelines. Patients for the study were recruited at an endocrinology department in Xi'an, China. Each patient gave approximately 10 milliliters of peripheral blood, collected in an EDTA anticoagulant tube. PBMCs were isolated by Ficoll Paque Plus density gradient separation without further T cell sorting. RNA quality was checked with an Agilent 2100 Bioanalyzer and agarose gel, and concentration with a NanoDrop 2000.

Sequenced here: peripheral blood mononuclear cells (PBMCs), sampled when the disease was refractory, from a patient treated with antithyroid drugs. The rearrangement combines TRBV6-5 with TRBJ2-2, with 8 central nucleotides matching TRBD1. This clonotype originated in a female donor with Graves disease. The CDR3 amino acid sequence is: CATLRQGYTGELFF. The nucleotides are TGTGCCACCCTGCGACAGGGGTACACCGGGGAGCTGTTTTTT.